The 27 T cell receptor beta chains below come from one sample, sequenced in a study of T cells after yellow fever vaccination. TCRdb used MiXCR to reprocess the 5' RACE reads, holding one entry per CDR3 protein. Of 300,000 to 350,000 distinct CDR3 sequences in the sample, approximately 4% are singletons; the top ten hold less than 20%. The material sequenced was PBMCs, taken 15 days after the yellow fever booster vaccination. The source of these receptors is a man aged 18 to 29 who received the YFV17D yellow fever vaccine.

This clonotype was seen a few times. This chain's CDR3 is CATSRDWANTEAFF. CDR3 sequence (DNA): TGTGCCACCAGCAGAGATTGGGCCAACACTGAAGCTTTCTTT. V is TRBV15 and J is TRBJ1-1, with D unclear. CDR1 is LNHNV, CDR2 YYDKDF, per germline (reference sequence). The CDR3 contains 14 residues. Trimming took off 0 bases at V and 2 bases at J, with 7 bases between the two ends.

This clonotype was recorded many times. The chain combines TRBV27 with TRBJ1-2, with a tentative D call TRBD1 (6 bases). Germline CDR1 and CDR2: MNHEY and SMNVEV (reference sequence). The V and J ends lost 8 bases and 10 bases respectively, with 23 bases between them. This CDR3 is 14 amino acids long. As DNA, the CDR3 is TGTGCCAGCCCCTCCCGGGACGGGGGCTCTTACTACACCTTC. It yields the protein CASPSRDGGSYYTF.

This clonotype occurred many times. This rearrangement joins TRBV7-8 to TRBJ1-4; TRBD1 is a possible D gene (6 bases). Germline V lookup: CDR1 SGHVS, CDR2 FQNEAQ. The CDR3 runs 16 residues. Trimming removed 6 bases from V and 4 bases from J, with 18 bases in between. The CDR3 sequence is CASRPIRGRGNEKLFF. The DNA of the CDR3 is TGTGCCAGCAGACCTATTCGTGGCAGGGGTAATGAAAAACTGTTTTTT.

The chain recombines TRBV6-1 with TRBJ1-5; TRBD1 aligns across 7 bases. This CDR3 has 15 amino acids. Germline CDR1 and CDR2: MNHNS and SASEGT. V dropped 4 bases and J dropped 7; count of bases not matched to a gene: 10. The CDR3 here is CASSGADRARQPQHF. CDR3 DNA sequence: TGTGCCAGCAGTGGAGCCGACAGGGCTAGACAGCCCCAGCATTTT.

At least ten counts were recorded for this clonotype. This sequence joins TRBV10-1 and TRBJ2-4; D is possibly TRBD1 or TRBD2 (5 bases each). Trimming shortened V by 10 bases and J by 0 bases, and 10 bases separated the two germline ends. This CDR3 is built from 13 residues. Looked up from germline, CDR1 is WNHNN and CDR2 is SYGVQD (reference sequence). The CDR3 sequence: CATRGLAKNIQYF. CDR3 nucleotide sequence: TGCGCCACGAGGGGCCTAGCCAAAAACATTCAGTACTTC.

The sample holds a few counts of this clonotype. J is TRBJ2-2 and V is TRBV10-3; D uncertain. Trimming pared 8 bases from V and 2 bases from J, leaving 15 bases between. The CDR3 contains 15 residues. The germline CDR1 and CDR2 sequences are ENHRY and SYGVKD. CDR3 loop: CAISMAIINTGELFF. CDR3 nucleotides: TGTGCCATCTCCATGGCCATAATAAACACCGGGGAGCTGTTTTTT.

The V call is TRBV6-1, the J call TRBJ1-2; D ambiguous. Trimming removed 1 base from V and 4 bases from J, with 13 bases in between. Germline loops: CDR1 MNHNS, CDR2 SASEGT. The CDR3 is made up of 15 amino acids. CDR3 in DNA: TGTGCCAGCAGTGAAGGAGCCGGGTCCGGCTATGGCTACACCTTC. Its translation: CASSEGAGSGYGYTF.

The table lists this clonotype with many counts. This sequence joins TRBV5-1 and TRBJ2-2, with D possibly TRBD1 on 6 matching bases. The germline V gene has CDR1 SGHRS and CDR2 YFSETQ. V lost 2 bases and J 4 bases, leaving 9 bases between the germline ends. The CDR3 runs 14 residues. The CDR3 reads CASSFPTGTGELFF. The CDR3 coding sequence is TGCGCCAGCAGCTTCCCGACAGGCACCGGGGAGCTGTTTTTT.

This chain joins TRBV23-1 and TRBJ1-6; 9 bases map to TRBD1. TRBV23-1 has ORF status, its function being uncertain. V lost 4 bases, J lost 14 bases, and 18 bases stayed unmatched. CDR3 length: 17 residues. CDR3: CASSLISDPGQGRTLHF. The CDR3 DNA reads as TGCGCCAGCAGTCTCATTTCAGATCCGGGACAGGGAAGAACCCTCCACTTT.

This clonotype was found a few times. V and J are TRBV4-2 and TRBJ1-1; TRBD1 aligns across 10 bases. V lost 3 bases, J lost 5 bases, and 6 bases stayed unmatched. The germline CDR1 and CDR2 sequences are LGHNA and YNFKEQ. The CDR3 consists of 15 residues. The chain's CDR3 is CASSQPGTGETEAFF. Here the CDR3 DNA reads TGTGCCAGCAGCCAGCCCGGGACAGGGGAAACTGAAGCTTTCTTT.

This clonotype was seen at least ten times. This rearrangement joins TRBV4-3 to TRBJ2-1; a weak D match, TRBD2 (5 bases). V was trimmed by 4 bases and J by 6 bases, leaving 10 bases between them. Germline assignment: CDR1 LGHNA and CDR2 YSLEER. CDR3 size: 13 residues. CDR3 DNA: TGCGCCAGCAGCCCCCCGGGGAGCAATGAGCAGTTCTTC. Translated: CASSPPGSNEQFF.

The table lists this clonotype with many counts. The chain combines TRBV12-3 or TRBV12-4 with TRBJ1-2; a weak D match, TRBD1 (6 bases). The CDR3 sequence is 14 residues long. V lost 5 bases and J 7 bases, leaving 17 bases between the germline ends. CDR3 bases: TGTGCCAGCAGTCCCCCCCCAGGGGCGGGTGGCTACACCTTC. Its translation is CASSPPPGAGGYTF.

The table lists this clonotype with many counts. J is TRBJ2-3 and V is TRBV9; D is ambiguous. CDR3 length equals 15 residues. V was clipped by 0 bases and J by 2 bases, with 10 bases between them. Germline V lookup: CDR1 SGDLS, CDR2 YYNGEE. The CDR3 protein is CASSVGVRPTDTQYF. The DNA for the CDR3 is TGTGCCAGCAGCGTAGGTGTACGTCCCACAGATACGCAGTATTTT.

The chain links TRBV5-6 to TRBJ1-1; weak D call: TRBD1 (5 bases). V shed 2 bases and J shed 5 bases, with 13 bases lying between them. CDR3 length: 14 amino acids. From germline, CDR1 is SGHDT and CDR2 YYEEEE. In nucleotides, the CDR3 is TGTGCCAGCAGCTTTACTGGGGGTCGGACTGAAGCTTTCTTT. Translating gives CASSFTGGRTEAFF.

This clonotype was seen ten or more times. The rearrangement uses TRBV6-5 and TRBJ2-7; 7 bases match TRBD2. Losses at the gene ends were 5 bases for V and 4 bases for J; bases not matched to a gene: 8. The CDR3 is 14 residues long. Germline V gene sequence: CDR1 MNHEY, CDR2 SVGAGI. In DNA form, the CDR3 reads TGTGCCAGCAGTCCAGCGGGGTTCAATTACGAGCAGTACGTC. This sequence encodes CASSPAGFNYEQYV.

This clonotype was seen ten or more times. The chain recombines TRBV12-3 or TRBV12-4 with TRBJ2-3; 8 positions agree with TRBD1. The CDR3 contains 17 residues. V lost 4 bases and J lost 1; bases outside the gene matches: 10. In DNA, the CDR3 is TGTGCCAGCAGTTCCACAGGGGGTATTAAGGGCACAGATACGCAGTATTTT. Amino acid sequence: CASSSTGGIKGTDTQYF.

The chain is built from TRBV27 and TRBJ1-2; the D is unclear. From germline, CDR1 is MNHEY and CDR2 SMNVEV (reference sequence). V lost 4 bases and J 5 bases, leaving 14 bases between the germline ends. This CDR3 comprises 14 residues. As DNA, the CDR3 is TGTGCCAGCAGTTCGCCCACCATGGGGTATGGCTACACCTTC. Translated: CASSSPTMGYGYTF.

This clonotype was seen a handful of times. The CDR3 nucleotides read TGTGCCACCAGTGTTACCGACGGCGATACGCAGTATTTT. It codes for CATSVTDGDTQYF. V and J are TRBV24-1 and TRBJ2-3; D remains ambiguous. Germline CDR1 reads KGHDR; CDR2 reads SFDVKD. The V end was cut by 5 bases, the J end by 6 bases, with 11 bases between. CDR3 size: 13 residues.

This clonotype has a count of ten or more. The chain carries TRBV6-1 and TRBJ2-1; perhaps D is TRBD1 or TRBD2 (5 bases each). V shed 7 bases and J shed 8 bases, with 21 bases lying between them. Germline V CDR1 and CDR2: MNHNS, SASEGT. CDR3 length: 15 amino acids. The CDR3 DNA sequence: TGTGCCAGCACCACGCCGGGACGAAGCGGCTATGAGCAGTTCTTC. It yields the protein CASTTPGRSGYEQFF.

This clonotype was seen many times. The chain links TRBV5-1 to TRBJ1-4; 8 bases map to TRBD1. Per germline, CDR1 SGHRS and CDR2 YFSETQ. V lost 4 bases, J lost 5 bases, and 4 bases stayed unmatched. The CDR3 spans 14 residues. This chain's CDR3 is CASSPQGGNEKLFF. CDR3 DNA: TGCGCCAGCAGCCCACAGGGGGGGAATGAAAAACTGTTTTTT.

The table lists this clonotype with many counts. The rearrangement joins TRBV9 to TRBJ2-3; the D gene is possibly TRBD2 (5 bases). Germline V gives CDR1 SGDLS, CDR2 YYNGEE. The CDR3 length is 14 residues. V was trimmed by 0 bases and J by 7 bases, leaving 12 bases between them. This CDR3 reads CASSVVSSPNTQYF. CDR3 coding DNA: TGTGCCAGCAGCGTAGTCTCTAGCCCTAATACGCAGTATTTT. Filled out from reference TRBV9 and TRBJ2-3, the complete variable domain reads DSGVTQTPKHLITATGQRVTLRCSPRSGDLSVYWYQQSLDQGLQFLIQYYNGEERAKGNILERFSAQQFPDLHSELNLSSLELGDSALYFCASSVVSSPNTQYFGPGTRLTVL.

This clonotype has at least ten counts. The chain carries TRBV6-5 and TRBJ2-2, with 15 positions matching TRBD2. V lost 6 bases and J lost 4; bases outside the gene matches: 6. The CDR3 extends over 17 amino acids. Germline CDR1 MNHEY, CDR2 SVGAGI. The CDR3 here is CASREGLAGGSTGELFF. The CDR3 DNA follows: TGTGCCAGCAGGGAGGGACTAGCGGGGGGAAGCACCGGGGAGCTGTTTTTT.

This clonotype turned up a few times. The CDR3 loop is CASSLAHTGKDQPQHF. The CDR3 nucleotides are TGTGCCAGCAGTTTAGCGCATACAGGGAAGGATCAGCCCCAGCATTTT. The chain recombines TRBV12-3 or TRBV12-4 with TRBJ1-5; D possibly corresponds to TRBD1 (6 bases). Trimming stripped 0 bases from V and 5 bases from J, with 14 bases between. The CDR3 is 16 amino acids.

This rearrangement joins TRBV4-1 to TRBJ2-5, with a possible D match to TRBD2 (7 bases). The CDR3 spans 15 residues. Germline-derived CDR1 and CDR2 are MGHRA and YSYEKL. Trimming removed 4 bases at V and 5 bases at J, with 17 bases between. As DNA, the CDR3 is TGCGCCAGCAGCCGGGGCGCGGGGAGGGGGGAGACCCAGTACTTC. It is translated as CASSRGAGRGETQYF.

This clonotype was found many times. V and J are TRBV12-3 or TRBV12-4 and TRBJ1-2; D perhaps matches TRBD1 (6 bases). The V end was cut by 6 bases, the J end by 1 base, with 15 bases between. This CDR3 is built from 15 residues. As DNA, the CDR3 is TGTGCCAGCAGCAGTCGGGGGGCGCATAACTATGGCTACACCTTC. Encoded protein: CASSSRGAHNYGYTF.

This clonotype has ten or more counts. The chain is built from TRBV7-9 and TRBJ1-2; D may be TRBD1 (6 bases). V was cut by 5 bases and J by 2 bases, with 9 bases left in between. This CDR3 comprises 13 residues. Germline CDR1 reads SEHNR; CDR2 reads FQNEAQ (reference sequence). The CDR3, as DNA: TGTGCCAGCAGCCGGACAGAAAACTATGGCTACACCTTC. Translating gives CASSRTENYGYTF.

This clonotype was seen at least ten times. The V and J genes are TRBV6-4 and TRBJ2-1, with D possibly being TRBD2 (5 bases). This CDR3 has 14 residues. Germline CDR1 MRHNA, CDR2 SNTAGT. The V end was cut by 4 bases, the J end by 4 bases, with 11 bases between. CDR3 nucleotides: TGTGCCAGCAGTGTGAACAGACTATACAATGAGCAGTTCTTC. It yields the protein CASSVNRLYNEQFF.